Many counts were recorded for the clone carrying this T cell receptor beta chain. Its antigen is as yet unknown. The record originates from a study of blood T cells in healthy people across ages. General study results and limits: Among T cells, TCR beta diversity per million cells dropped roughly linearly as age rose.

With a J-beta primer mix and a sample-barcoded 5' primer, a second PCR ran about 7 to 12 cycles. TCRdb reanalysed the 5' RACE reads using MiXCR and keeps one entry per CDR3 protein. The sample includes 950,000 to 1,200,000 distinct CDR3 sequences, roughly two fifths of them seen just once. The V end lost 3 bases, the J end lost 1 base, and 6 bases lay between the germline ends. Germline V gives CDR1 ENHRY, CDR2 SYGVKD. The CDR3 length is 13 residues. This chain connects TRBV10-3 to TRBJ2-5, with D uncertain. The clonotype originates from a man between 18 and 35 years old in good health. The source material was blood. CDR3 coding DNA: TGTGCCATCAGTGATGCTGTCCAAGAGACCCAGTACTTC. This translates into CAISDAVQETQYF.